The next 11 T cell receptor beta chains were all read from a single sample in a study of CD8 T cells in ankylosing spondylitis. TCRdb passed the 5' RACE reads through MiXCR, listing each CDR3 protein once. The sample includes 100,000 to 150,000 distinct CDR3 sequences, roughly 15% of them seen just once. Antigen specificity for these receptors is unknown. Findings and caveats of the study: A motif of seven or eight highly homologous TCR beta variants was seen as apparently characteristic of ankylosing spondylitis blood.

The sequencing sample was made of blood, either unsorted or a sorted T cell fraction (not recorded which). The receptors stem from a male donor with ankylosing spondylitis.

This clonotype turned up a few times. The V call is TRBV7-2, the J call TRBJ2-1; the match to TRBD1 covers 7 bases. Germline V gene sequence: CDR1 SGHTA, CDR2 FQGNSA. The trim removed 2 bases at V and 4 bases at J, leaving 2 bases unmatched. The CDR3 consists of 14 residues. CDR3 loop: CASSLRQGYNEQFF. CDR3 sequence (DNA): TGTGCCAGCAGCTTACGACAGGGATACAATGAGCAGTTCTTC.

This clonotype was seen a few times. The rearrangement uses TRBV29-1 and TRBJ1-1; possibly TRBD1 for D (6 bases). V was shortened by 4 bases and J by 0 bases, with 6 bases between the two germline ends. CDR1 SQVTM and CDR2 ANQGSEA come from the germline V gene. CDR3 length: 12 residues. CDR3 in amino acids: CSVGQVNTEAFF. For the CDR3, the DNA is TGCAGCGTTGGACAGGTGAACACTGAAGCTTTCTTT.

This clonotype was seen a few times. The CDR3 DNA sequence: TGTGCCAGCGGACCGTTCGAGAGGCGAGGCTACACCTTC. This encodes CASGPFERRGYTF. The rearrangement links TRBV7-9 to TRBJ1-2; D is undetermined. V was trimmed by 8 bases and J by 8 bases, leaving 18 bases between them. Per germline, CDR1 SEHNR and CDR2 FQNEAQ (reference sequence). CDR3 size: 13 residues.

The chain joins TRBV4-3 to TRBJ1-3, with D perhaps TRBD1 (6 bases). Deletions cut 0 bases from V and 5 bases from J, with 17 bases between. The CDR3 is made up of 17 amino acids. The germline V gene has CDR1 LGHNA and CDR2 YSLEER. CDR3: CASSQDIYREGRNTIYF. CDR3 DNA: TGCGCCAGCAGCCAAGACATATACAGGGAGGGCAGAAACACCATATATTTT.

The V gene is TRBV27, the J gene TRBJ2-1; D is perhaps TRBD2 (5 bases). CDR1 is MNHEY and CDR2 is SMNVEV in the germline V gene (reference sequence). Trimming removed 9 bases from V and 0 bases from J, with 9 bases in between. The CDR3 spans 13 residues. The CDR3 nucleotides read TGTGCCAGTGGACTCCCCTCCTACAATGAGCAGTTCTTC. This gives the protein CASGLPSYNEQFF.

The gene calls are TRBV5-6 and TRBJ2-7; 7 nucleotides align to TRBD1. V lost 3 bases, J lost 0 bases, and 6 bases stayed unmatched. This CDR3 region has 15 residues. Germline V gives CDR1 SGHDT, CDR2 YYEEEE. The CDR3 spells CASSWTGISSYEQYF. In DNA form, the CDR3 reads TGTGCCAGCAGCTGGACAGGAATTTCCTCCTACGAGCAGTACTTC.

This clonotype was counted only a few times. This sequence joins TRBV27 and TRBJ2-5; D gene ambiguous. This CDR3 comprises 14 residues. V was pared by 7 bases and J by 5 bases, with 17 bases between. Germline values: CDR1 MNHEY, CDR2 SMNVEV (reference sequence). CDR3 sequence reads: CASKTYGVTETQYF. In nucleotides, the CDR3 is TGTGCCAGCAAAACCTACGGAGTGACTGAGACCCAGTACTTC.

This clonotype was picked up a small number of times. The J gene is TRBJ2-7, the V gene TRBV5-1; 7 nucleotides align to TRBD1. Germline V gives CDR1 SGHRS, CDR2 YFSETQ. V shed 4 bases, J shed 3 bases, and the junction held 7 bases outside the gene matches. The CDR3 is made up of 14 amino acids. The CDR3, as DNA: TGCGCCAGCAGCCCGACAGGGACCAGCTACGAGCAGTACTTC. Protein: CASSPTGTSYEQYF.

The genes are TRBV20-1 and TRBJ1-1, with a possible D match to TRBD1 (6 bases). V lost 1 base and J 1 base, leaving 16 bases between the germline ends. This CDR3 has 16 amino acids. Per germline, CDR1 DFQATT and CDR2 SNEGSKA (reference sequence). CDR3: CSARVWQGLGNTEAFF. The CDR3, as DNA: TGCAGTGCTAGAGTTTGGCAGGGGCTTGGGAACACTGAAGCTTTCTTT.

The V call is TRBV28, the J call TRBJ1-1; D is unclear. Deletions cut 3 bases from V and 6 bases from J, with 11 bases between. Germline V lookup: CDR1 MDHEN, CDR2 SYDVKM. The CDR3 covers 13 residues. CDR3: CASSFTMKSEAFF. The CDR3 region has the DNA TGTGCCAGCAGTTTCACCATGAAATCTGAAGCTTTCTTT. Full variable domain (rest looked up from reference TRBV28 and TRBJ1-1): DVKVTQSSRYLVKRTGEKVFLECVQDMDHENMFWYRQDPGLGLRLIYFSYDVKMKEKGDIPEGYSVSREKKERFSLILESASTNQTSMYLCASSFTMKSEAFFGQGTRLTVV.

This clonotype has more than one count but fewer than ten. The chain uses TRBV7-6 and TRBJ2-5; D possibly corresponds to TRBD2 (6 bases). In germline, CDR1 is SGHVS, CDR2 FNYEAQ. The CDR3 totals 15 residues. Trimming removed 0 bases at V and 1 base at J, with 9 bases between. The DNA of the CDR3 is TGTGCCAGCAGCTTAGCGGGAGGCTCCCAAGAGACCCAGTACTTC. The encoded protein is CASSLAGGSQETQYF.